This passage covers 22 T cell receptor beta chains from one sample sequenced in a study of T cell responses to AZD1222 COVID-19 vaccine (TCRdb year 2021). The method was the immunoSEQ multiplex PCR assay. TCRdb carries this immuneACCESS record with in-frame sequences only. Its versions omit some clonotypes, under half of them owing to an unresolved V gene in the studies checked, with the rest unexplained. Present in this sample are about 89,000 clones, 86% of which were seen just once. The ten largest account for about 6% of the sample. The time point label on this specimen signifies: about 28 days (+/-7) after the second vaccine dose. Sequenced material: peripheral blood, taken 28 days after the second AZD1222 dose. The receptors derive from an adult who received the AZD1222 COVID-19 vaccine.

This rearrangement joins TRBV28 to TRBJ2-1; D could derive from TRBD1 or TRBD2 (6 bases each). V was shortened by 6 bases and J by 0 bases, with 18 bases between the two germline ends. The CDR3 is 17 amino acids. Looked up from germline, CDR1 is MDHEN and CDR2 is SYDVKM. The CDR3 spells CASRTRRGGGSYNEQFF. The DNA for the CDR3 is TGTGCCAGCAGGACCCGGCGCGGAGGGGGCTCCTACAATGAGCAGTTCTTC. The full variable domain, with the rest looked up from reference TRBV28 and TRBJ2-1, is DVKVTQSSRYLVKRTGEKVFLECVQDMDHENMFWYRQDPGLGLRLIYFSYDVKMKEKGDIPEGYSVSREKKERFSLILESASTNQTSMYLCASRTRRGGGSYNEQFFGPGTRLTVL.

The chain carries TRBV5-1 and TRBJ2-7, with D unresolved. The V end lost 4 bases, the J end lost 3 bases, and 17 bases lay between the germline ends. This CDR3 spans 15 amino acids. Germline loops: CDR1 SGHRS, CDR2 YFSETQ. CDR3 in amino acids: CASSAAGLSSYEQYF. In nucleotides, the CDR3 is TGCGCCAGCAGCGCGGCCGGGCTTAGCAGCTACGAGCAGTACTTC.

This chain connects TRBV2 to TRBJ1-1; 11 bases are a match to TRBD1. The CDR3 totals 14 residues. The V gene end was trimmed by 6 bases and the J gene end by 4 bases; junction bases not matched to a gene: 4. CDR1 and CDR2 from the germline V gene are SNHLY and FYNNEI. CDR3 residues: CASRDGTGGTEAFF. The DNA for the CDR3 is TGTGCCAGCAGGGACGGGACAGGGGGCACTGAAGCTTTCTTT.

This clone is medium-sized by share. The chain carries TRBV7-2 and TRBJ2-6; a weak D match, TRBD1 (6 bases). CDR3 length: 16 amino acids. Trimming removed 5 bases from V and 1 base from J, with 12 bases in between. From germline, CDR1 is SGHTA and CDR2 FQGNSA. In DNA form, the CDR3 reads TGTGCCAGCAGCAACACAGGGATATCTGGGGCCAACGTCCTGACTTTC. This codes for CASSNTGISGANVLTF.

V and J are TRBV24-1 and TRBJ1-5; tentatively, D is TRBD1 (6 bases). This CDR3 has 17 amino acids. V lost 4 bases and J 2 bases, leaving 17 bases between the germline ends. The germline CDR1 and CDR2 sequences are KGHDR and SFDVKD. The CDR3 spells CATSEIGTNGGNQPQHF. For the CDR3, the DNA is TGTGCCACCAGTGAGATCGGGACAAACGGTGGCAATCAGCCCCAGCATTTT.

J is TRBJ2-1 and V is TRBV7-3; D is perhaps TRBD2 (5 bases). V dropped 5 bases and J dropped 0 bases, with 11 bases sitting between them. The CDR3 contains 15 residues. Germline CDR1 SGHTA, CDR2 FQGTGA. CDR3 in amino acids: CASSRRDSSYNEQFF. CDR3 DNA: TGTGCCAGCAGCCGACGGGATAGCTCCTACAATGAGCAGTTCTTC.

The chain carries TRBV11-3 and TRBJ2-3; 7 bases map to TRBD2. With 1 base clipped from V and 2 bases from J, the junction kept 3 bases outside the gene matches. The CDR3 runs 15 residues. Germline V lookup: CDR1 SGHNT, CDR2 YENEEA. This CDR3 reads CASSLGREPTDTQYF. DNA of the CDR3: TGTGCCAGCAGCTTAGGGCGGGAGCCCACAGATACGCAGTATTTT.

This chain connects TRBV7-2 to TRBJ2-3; tentative D call: TRBD1 (6 bases). Trimming left V 1 base short and J 8 bases short, with 10 bases between. CDR1 is SGHTA and CDR2 is FQGNSA in the germline V gene. The CDR3 length is 13 residues. In DNA form, the CDR3 reads TGTGCCAGCAGCTTAGTGGGACAAGGTACGCAGTATTTT. This codes for CASSLVGQGTQYF.

The chain uses TRBV7-9 and TRBJ1-4; D gene unclear. Trimming removed 0 bases from V and 6 bases from J, with 5 bases in between. CDR3 length: 13 amino acids. The germline gives CDR1 SEHNR, CDR2 FQNEAQ (reference sequence). The CDR3 loop reads CASSLAAYEKLFF. The CDR3 bases are TGTGCCAGCAGCTTAGCGGCATATGAAAAACTGTTTTTT.

The chain has TRBV2 and TRBJ2-3; D possibly uses TRBD1 or TRBD2 (6 bases each). Germline loops: CDR1 SNHLY, CDR2 FYNNEI. The CDR3 runs 14 residues. The V end was cut by 5 bases, the J end by 8 bases, with 17 bases between. The CDR3 loop is CASSPSGVRGTQYF. The CDR3 DNA reads as TGTGCCAGCAGTCCCTCAGGGGTGCGGGGTACGCAGTATTTT.

The rearrangement uses TRBV6-5 and TRBJ1-5; the D gene is possibly TRBD1 (5 bases). Between the trimmed V and J ends, which lost 6 bases and 11 bases, there was a span of 23 bases. The CDR3 extends over 15 amino acids. Germline values: CDR1 MNHEY, CDR2 SVGAGI. The CDR3 DNA reads TGTGCCAGCAGAAATCAAGGCGACCAAGTGGGGGCCCAGCATTTT. The encoded protein is CASRNQGDQVGAQHF.

This clone has just a few counts. The rearrangement links TRBV5-4 to TRBJ1-2; TRBD1 aligns across 10 bases. Trimming at V came to 0 bases and at J to 4 bases, leaving 9 bases not matched to a gene. The germline V gene has CDR1 SGHNT and CDR2 YYREEE (reference sequence). CDR3 size: 17 residues. The CDR3 here is CASSLGQGQGLGYGYTF. CDR3 in DNA: TGTGCCAGCAGCTTGGGTCAGGGACAGGGGTTGGGCTATGGCTACACCTTC.

In its sample, this clone was seen once. The J gene is TRBJ1-1, the V gene TRBV6-1; 7 positions match TRBD1. CDR3 length: 16 residues. Germline V gene data show CDR1 as MNHNS and CDR2 as SASEGT. J was trimmed by 7 bases and V by 1 base; bases with no gene match: 12. The CDR3 nucleotides are TGTGCCAGCAGTGAAGATATGGGACAGCCTAGAGTTGAAGCTTTCTTT. Translating gives CASSEDMGQPRVEAFF.

The rearrangement joins TRBV6-1 to TRBJ2-5; D possibly corresponds to TRBD2 (5 bases). Germline V gene sequence: CDR1 MNHNS, CDR2 SASEGT. The ends were cut back, 3 bases at V and 5 bases at J, with 16 bases in the middle. The CDR3 has 15 amino acids. The CDR3: CASSDRTSGKETQYF. The CDR3 coding sequence is TGTGCCAGCAGTGACAGGACCTCGGGGAAGGAGACCCAGTACTTC.

The V gene is TRBV12-3 or TRBV12-4, the J gene TRBJ2-2; D is possibly TRBD1 (5 bases). The ends were cut back, 6 bases at V and 5 bases at J, with 10 bases in the middle. This CDR3 has 13 amino acids. This CDR3 is CASSRQLTGELFF. The CDR3 DNA reads as TGTGCCAGCAGCCGACAGCTTACCGGGGAGCTGTTTTTT.

The J gene is TRBJ2-7, the V gene TRBV6-5; TRBD1 aligns across 7 bases. The J segment lost 2 bases and the V segment lost 6 bases, leaving 10 bases of the junction unmatched. This CDR3 is 15 amino acids long. Germline V gene sequence: CDR1 MNHEY, CDR2 SVGAGI. The CDR3 DNA reads TGTGCCAGCAGCTCCCCCAGACAGGGCACCTACGAGCAGTACTTC. Protein: CASSSPRQGTYEQYF.

V is TRBV5-1 and J is TRBJ2-2; the match to TRBD1 covers 8 bases. This CDR3 comprises 16 residues. Germline loops: CDR1 SGHRS, CDR2 YFSETQ. After removal of 4 bases from V and 0 bases from J, the junction contained 5 bases not matched to a gene. The DNA for the CDR3 is TGCGCCAGCAGCCCGGGACAGGCCGCGAACACCGGGGAGCTGTTTTTT. Encoded protein: CASSPGQAANTGELFF.

The table lists this clone with a few counts. The chain uses TRBV12-3 or TRBV12-4 and TRBJ2-7, with a weak D call TRBD2 (6 bases). Trimming took 3 bases from V and 2 from J, leaving 8 bases between them. This CDR3 comprises 13 residues. This CDR3 is CASSFRGTYEQYF. CDR3 nucleotides: TGTGCCAGCAGTTTCCGCGGGACCTACGAGCAGTACTTC.

J is TRBJ2-5 and V is TRBV6-1, with unresolved D. The ends were cut back, 2 bases at V and 5 bases at J, with 30 bases in the middle. CDR3 length equals 20 residues. Germline CDR1 and CDR2: MNHNS and SASEGT. In DNA form, the CDR3 reads TGTGCCAGCAGTGAAATGCCCCCCGAGCTGTTCCCCCGGATCGGGGAGACCCAGTACTTC. Translated, it gives CASSEMPPELFPRIGETQYF.

The V gene is TRBV19, the J gene TRBJ2-7; TRBD1 aligns across 7 bases. Trimming removed 3 bases from V and 0 bases from J; junction bases left unmatched: 5. The germline V gene encodes CDR1 LNHDA and CDR2 SQIVND (reference sequence). The CDR3 covers 15 residues. The CDR3 bases are TGTGCCAGTAGTATCTCTGACAGGGTCTCCTACGAGCAGTACTTC. Translating it yields CASSISDRVSYEQYF. Full variable domain (outside the CDR3, taken from reference TRBV19 and TRBJ2-7): DGGITQSPKYLFRKEGQNVTLSCEQNLNHDAMYWYRQDPGQGLRLIYYSQIVNDFQKGDIAEGYSVSREKKESFPLTVTSAQKNPTAFYLCASSISDRVSYEQYFGPGTRLTVT.

The chain carries TRBV6-5 and TRBJ2-2; no reliable D call. Trimming pared 6 bases from V and 6 bases from J, leaving 5 bases between. This CDR3 spans 11 amino acids. The germline V gene encodes CDR1 MNHEY and CDR2 SVGAGI. The CDR3 nucleotides are TGTGCCAGCAGCCGGGCCGGGGAGCTGTTTTTT. This gives the protein CASSRAGELFF.

CDR3 protein: CASSLAGTGGSGYTF. The CDR3 DNA reads as TGTGCCAGCAGTTTAGCCGGAACAGGGGGCTCGGGCTACACCTTC. The chain recombines TRBV28 with TRBJ1-2; 9 bases are a match to TRBD1. Per germline, CDR1 MDHEN and CDR2 SYDVKM. V lost 2 bases to trimming and J lost 8 bases; unmatched junction nucleotides: 9. The length of the CDR3 is 15 residues.